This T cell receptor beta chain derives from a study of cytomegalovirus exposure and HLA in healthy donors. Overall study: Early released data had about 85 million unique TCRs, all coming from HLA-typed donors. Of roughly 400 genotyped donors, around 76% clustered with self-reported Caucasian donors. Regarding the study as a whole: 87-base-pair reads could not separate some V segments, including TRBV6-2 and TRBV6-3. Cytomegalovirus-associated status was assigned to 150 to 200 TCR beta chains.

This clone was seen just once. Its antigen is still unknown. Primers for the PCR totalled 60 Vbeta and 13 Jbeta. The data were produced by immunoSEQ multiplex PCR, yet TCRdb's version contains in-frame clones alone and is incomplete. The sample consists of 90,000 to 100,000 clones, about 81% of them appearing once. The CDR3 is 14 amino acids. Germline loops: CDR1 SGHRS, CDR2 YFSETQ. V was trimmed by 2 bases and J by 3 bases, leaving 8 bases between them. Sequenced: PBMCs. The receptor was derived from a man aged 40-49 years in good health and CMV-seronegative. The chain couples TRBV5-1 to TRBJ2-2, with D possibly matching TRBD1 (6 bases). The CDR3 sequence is CASSFRQDTGELFF. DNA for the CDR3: TGCGCCAGCAGCTTCCGACAGGACACCGGGGAGCTGTTTTTT.